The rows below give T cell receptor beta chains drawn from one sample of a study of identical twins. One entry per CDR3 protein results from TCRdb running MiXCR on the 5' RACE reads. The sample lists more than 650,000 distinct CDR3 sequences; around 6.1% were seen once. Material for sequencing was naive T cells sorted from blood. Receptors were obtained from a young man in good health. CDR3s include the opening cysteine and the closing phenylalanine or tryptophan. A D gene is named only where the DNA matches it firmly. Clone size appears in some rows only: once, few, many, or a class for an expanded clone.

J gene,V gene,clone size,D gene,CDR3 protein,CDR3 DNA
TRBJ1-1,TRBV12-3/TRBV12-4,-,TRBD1,CASRQGWEKNTEAFF,TGTGCCAGCAGACAGGGGTGGGAAAAAAACACTGAAGCTTTCTTT
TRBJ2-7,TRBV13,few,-,CASSYGGDRSYEQYF,TGTGCCAGCAGCTACGGAGGGGACCGATCCTACGAGCAGTACTTC
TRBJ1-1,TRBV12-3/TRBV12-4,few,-,CASSLSQGMNTEAFF,TGTGCCAGCAGTTTGAGTCAGGGAATGAACACTGAAGCTTTCTTT
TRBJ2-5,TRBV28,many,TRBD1,CASGTGMRQETQYF,TGTGCCAGCGGGACAGGGATGCGCCAAGAGACCCAGTACTTC
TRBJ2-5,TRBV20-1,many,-,CSARDLGFGETQYF,TGCAGTGCTAGAGATCTAGGGTTTGGAGAGACCCAGTACTTC
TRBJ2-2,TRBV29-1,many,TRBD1,CSVLGQGNTGELFF,TGCAGCGTTCTGGGACAGGGTAACACCGGGGAGCTGTTTTTT
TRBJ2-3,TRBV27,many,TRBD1,CASITYRGGTDTQYF,TGTGCCAGCATCACCTACAGGGGTGGCACAGATACGCAGTATTTT
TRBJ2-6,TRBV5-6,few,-,CASSRSGSGANVLTF,TGTGCCAGCAGCCGAAGCGGTTCTGGGGCCAACGTCCTGACTTTC
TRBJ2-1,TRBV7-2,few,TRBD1,CASSSLGQGAYNEQFF,TGTGCCAGCAGCTCACTGGGACAGGGAGCCTACAATGAGCAGTTCTTC
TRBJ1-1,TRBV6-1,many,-,CASPTALNTEAFF,TGTGCCAGCCCGACAGCCCTGAACACTGAAGCTTTCTTT
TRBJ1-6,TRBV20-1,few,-,CSASGSPLHF,TGCAGTGCTAGCGGGTCACCCCTCCACTTT
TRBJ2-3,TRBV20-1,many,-,CSAGRTNTQYF,TGCAGTGCTGGACGGACTAATACGCAGTATTTT
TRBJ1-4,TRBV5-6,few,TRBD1,CASSGTGLGEKLFF,TGTGCCAGCAGCGGGACAGGCCTCGGTGAAAAACTGTTTTTT
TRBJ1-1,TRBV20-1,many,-,CSAAWGRSEAFF,TGCAGTGCGGCCTGGGGTCGGTCTGAAGCTTTCTTT
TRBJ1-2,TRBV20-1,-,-,CSAKRAGGVAGVGRYGYTF,TGCAGTGCCAAGAGGGCCGGGGGGGTCGCCGGGGTCGGACGCTATGGCTACACCTTC
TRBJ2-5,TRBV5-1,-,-,CASSLVPETSGTQYF,TGCGCCAGCAGCTTGGTTCCAGAGACTTCGGGGACCCAGTACTTC
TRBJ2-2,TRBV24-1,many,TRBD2,CATSVGRGRETGELFF,TGTGCCACCAGTGTTGGGCGGGGGAGAGAAACCGGGGAGCTGTTTTTT
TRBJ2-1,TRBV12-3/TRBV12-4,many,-,CASSLYSRGNEQFF,TGTGCCAGCAGTTTATATAGCAGGGGCAATGAGCAGTTCTTC
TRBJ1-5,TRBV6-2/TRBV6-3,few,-,CATEPGGARNQPQHF,TGTGCCACCGAGCCGGGGGGCGCGCGCAATCAGCCCCAGCATTTT
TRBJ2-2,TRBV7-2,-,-,CASSPTLALGGELFF,TGTGCCAGCAGCCCCACCCTTGCCCTGGGGGGGGAGCTGTTTTTT
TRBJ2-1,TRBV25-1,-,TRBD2,CASSLSGESYNEQFF,TGTGCCAGCAGCCTTAGCGGGGAATCCTACAATGAGCAGTTCTTC
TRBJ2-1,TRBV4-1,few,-,CASSQYTGEGNEQFF,TGCGCCAGCAGCCAGTATACAGGCGAGGGGAATGAGCAGTTCTTC